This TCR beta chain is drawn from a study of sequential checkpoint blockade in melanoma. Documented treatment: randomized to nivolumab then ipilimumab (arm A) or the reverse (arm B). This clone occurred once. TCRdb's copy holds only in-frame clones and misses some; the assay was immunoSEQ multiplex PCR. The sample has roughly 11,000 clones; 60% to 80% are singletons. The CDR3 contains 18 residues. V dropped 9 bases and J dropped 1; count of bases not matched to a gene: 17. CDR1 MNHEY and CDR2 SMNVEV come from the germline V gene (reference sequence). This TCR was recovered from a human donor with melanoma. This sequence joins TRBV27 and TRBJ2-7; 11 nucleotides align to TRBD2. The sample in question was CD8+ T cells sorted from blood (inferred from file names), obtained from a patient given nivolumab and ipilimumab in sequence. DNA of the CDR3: TGTGCCAGTCGAGCACTAGCGGGAGATTACGGTAGATCCTACGAGCAGTACTTC. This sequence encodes CASRALAGDYGRSYEQYF.